This T cell receptor (beta chain) was sequenced during a study of breast tumors, draining lymph nodes, adjacent tissues. Germline V gene lookup returns CDR1 LGHDT and CDR2 YNNKEL (reference sequence). The CDR3 is 14 amino acids. The V end was cut by 2 bases, the J end by 4 bases, with 9 bases between. This clonotype was recorded at least ten times. Its cognate antigen is unknown. Axillary draining lymph nodes of breast cancer patients supplied the node samples. Whole-study findings and limits: Luminal-like breast cancer showed significantly higher tumor–nontumor repertoire similarity than basal-like.

TCRdb processed the multiplex PCR reads anew with MiXCR; each CDR3 protein has one entry. Of under 250,000 distinct CDR3 sequences listed, about 32% are singletons. The chain couples TRBV3-1 to TRBJ1-3; D unresolved. The sequence was obtained from a female donor with breast cancer. Some clones in this sample may be carry-over from other donors' samples. Material: axillary lymph node tissue. The CDR3 spells CASSQRTEGNTIYF. The DNA for the CDR3 is TGTGCCAGCAGCCAAAGGACGGAAGGAAACACCATATATTTT. Full variable domain (missing parts from reference TRBV3-1 and TRBJ1-3): DTAVSQTPKYLVTQMGNDKSIKCEQNLGHDTMYWYKQDSKKFLKIMFSYNNKELIINETVPNRFSPKSPDKAHLNLHINSLELGDSAVYFCASSQRTEGNTIYFGEGSWLTVV.